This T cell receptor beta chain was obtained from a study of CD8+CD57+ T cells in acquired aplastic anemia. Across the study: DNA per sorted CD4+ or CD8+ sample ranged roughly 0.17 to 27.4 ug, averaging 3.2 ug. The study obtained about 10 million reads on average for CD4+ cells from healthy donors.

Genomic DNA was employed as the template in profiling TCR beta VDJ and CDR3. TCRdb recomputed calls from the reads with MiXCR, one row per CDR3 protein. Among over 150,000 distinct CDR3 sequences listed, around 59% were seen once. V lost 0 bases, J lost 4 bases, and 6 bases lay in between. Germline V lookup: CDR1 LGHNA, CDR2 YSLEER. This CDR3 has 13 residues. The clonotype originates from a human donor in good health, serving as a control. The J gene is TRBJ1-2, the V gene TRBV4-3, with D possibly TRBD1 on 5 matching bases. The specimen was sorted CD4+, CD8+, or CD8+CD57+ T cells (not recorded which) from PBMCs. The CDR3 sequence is CASSQDDSYGYTF. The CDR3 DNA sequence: TGCGCCAGCAGCCAAGATGACAGCTATGGCTACACCTTC.